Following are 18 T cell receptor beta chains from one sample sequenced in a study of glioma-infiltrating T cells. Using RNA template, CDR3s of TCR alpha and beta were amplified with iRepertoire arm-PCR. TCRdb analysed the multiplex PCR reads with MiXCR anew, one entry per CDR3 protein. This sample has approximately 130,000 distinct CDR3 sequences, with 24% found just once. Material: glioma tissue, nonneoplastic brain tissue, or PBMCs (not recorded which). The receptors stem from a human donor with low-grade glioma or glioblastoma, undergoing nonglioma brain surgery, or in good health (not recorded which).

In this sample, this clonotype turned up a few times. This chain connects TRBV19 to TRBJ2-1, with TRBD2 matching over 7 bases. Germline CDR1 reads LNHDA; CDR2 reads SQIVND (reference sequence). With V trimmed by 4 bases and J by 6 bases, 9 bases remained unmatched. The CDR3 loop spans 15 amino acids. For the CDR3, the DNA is TGTGCCAGTAGTACCTCCAGGAGCGGGGTCAATGAGCAGTTCTTC. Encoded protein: CASSTSRSGVNEQFF.

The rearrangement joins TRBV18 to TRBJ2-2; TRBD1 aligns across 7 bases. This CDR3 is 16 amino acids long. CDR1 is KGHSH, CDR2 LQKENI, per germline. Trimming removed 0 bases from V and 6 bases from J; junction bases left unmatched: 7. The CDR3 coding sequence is TGTGCCAGCTCACCACCAGCAGGGGGAGTTTCCGGGGAGCTGTTTTTT. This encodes CASSPPAGGVSGELFF. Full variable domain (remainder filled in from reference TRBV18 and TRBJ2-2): NAGVMQNPRHLVRRRGQEARLRCSPMKGHSHVYWYRQLPEEGLKFMVYLQKENIIDESGMPKERFSAEFPKEGPSILRIQQVVRGDSAAYFCASSPPAGGVSGELFFGEGSRLTVL.

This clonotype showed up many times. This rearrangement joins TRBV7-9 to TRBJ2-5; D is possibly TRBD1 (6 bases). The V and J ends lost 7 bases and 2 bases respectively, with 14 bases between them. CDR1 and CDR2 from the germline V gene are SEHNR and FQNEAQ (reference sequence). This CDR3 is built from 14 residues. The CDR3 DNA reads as TGTGCCAGCAATACCAAAGGGGGACAAGAGACCCAGTACTTC. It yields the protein CASNTKGGQETQYF. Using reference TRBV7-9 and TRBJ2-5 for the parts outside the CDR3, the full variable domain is DTGVSQNPRHKITKRGQNVTFRCDPISEHNRLYWYRQTLGQGPEFLTYFQNEAQLEKSRLLSDRFSAERPKGSFSTLEIQRTEQGDSAMYLCASNTKGGQETQYFGPGTRLLVL.

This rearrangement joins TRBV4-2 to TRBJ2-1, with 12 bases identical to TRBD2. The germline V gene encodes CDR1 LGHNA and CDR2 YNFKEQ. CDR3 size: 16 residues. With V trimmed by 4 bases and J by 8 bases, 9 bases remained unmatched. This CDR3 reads CASSPTTSGGSDEQFF. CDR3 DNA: TGTGCCAGCAGCCCGACGACTAGCGGGGGTAGCGATGAGCAGTTCTTC.

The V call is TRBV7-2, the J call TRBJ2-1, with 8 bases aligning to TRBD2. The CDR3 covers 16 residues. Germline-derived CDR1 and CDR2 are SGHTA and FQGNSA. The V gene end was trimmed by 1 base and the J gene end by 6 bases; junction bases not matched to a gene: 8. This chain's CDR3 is CASSLEAGGAGNEQFF. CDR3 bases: TGTGCCAGCAGCTTAGAAGCCGGGGGGGCTGGCAATGAGCAGTTCTTC.

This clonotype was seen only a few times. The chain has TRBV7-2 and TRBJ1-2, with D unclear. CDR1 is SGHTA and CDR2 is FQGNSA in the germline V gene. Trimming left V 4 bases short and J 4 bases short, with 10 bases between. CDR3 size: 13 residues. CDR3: CASSYDLAYGYTF. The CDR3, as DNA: TGTGCCAGCAGCTACGATTTAGCCTATGGCTACACCTTC.

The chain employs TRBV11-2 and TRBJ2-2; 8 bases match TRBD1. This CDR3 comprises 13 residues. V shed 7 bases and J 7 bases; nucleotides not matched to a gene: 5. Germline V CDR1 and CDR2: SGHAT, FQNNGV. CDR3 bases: TGTGCCAGCAACCAGGGGGCAATCGGGGAGCTGTTTTTT. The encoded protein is CASNQGAIGELFF.

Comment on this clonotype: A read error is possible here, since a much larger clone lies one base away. CDR3: CAGSYVTGSSPLHF. CDR3 DNA sequence: TGTGCCGGCAGCTACGTGACAGGATCATCACCCCTCCACTTT. The V call is TRBV7-3, the J call TRBJ1-6, with D possibly TRBD1 on 6 matching bases. Germline CDR1 reads SGHTA; CDR2 reads FQGTGA. CDR3 length: 14 amino acids. Full variable domain (rest looked up from reference TRBV7-3 and TRBJ1-6): GAGVSQTPSNKVTEKGKYVELRCDPISGHTALYWYRQSLGQGPEFLIYFQGTGAADDSGLPNDRFFAVRPEGSVSTLKIQRTERGDSAVYLCAGSYVTGSSPLHFGNGTRLTVT.

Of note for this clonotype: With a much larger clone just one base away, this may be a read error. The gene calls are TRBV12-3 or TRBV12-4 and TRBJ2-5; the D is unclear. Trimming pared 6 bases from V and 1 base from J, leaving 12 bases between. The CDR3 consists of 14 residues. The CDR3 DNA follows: TGTGCCAGCAGACACCGGCGGATCCAAGAGACCCAGTACTTC. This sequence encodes CASRHRRIQETQYF.

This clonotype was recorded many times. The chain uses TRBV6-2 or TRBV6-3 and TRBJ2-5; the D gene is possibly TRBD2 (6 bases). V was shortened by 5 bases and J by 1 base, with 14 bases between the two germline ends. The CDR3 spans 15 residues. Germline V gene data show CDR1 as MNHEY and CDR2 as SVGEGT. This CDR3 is CASSGTGVPQETQYF. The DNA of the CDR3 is TGTGCCAGCAGTGGCACGGGGGTTCCCCAAGAGACCCAGTACTTC.

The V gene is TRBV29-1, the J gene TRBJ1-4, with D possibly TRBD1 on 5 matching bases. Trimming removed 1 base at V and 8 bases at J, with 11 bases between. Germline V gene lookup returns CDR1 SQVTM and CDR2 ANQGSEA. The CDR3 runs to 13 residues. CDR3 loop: CSVEGRGVEKLFF. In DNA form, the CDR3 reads TGCAGCGTTGAAGGTCGGGGGGTGGAAAAACTGTTTTTT.

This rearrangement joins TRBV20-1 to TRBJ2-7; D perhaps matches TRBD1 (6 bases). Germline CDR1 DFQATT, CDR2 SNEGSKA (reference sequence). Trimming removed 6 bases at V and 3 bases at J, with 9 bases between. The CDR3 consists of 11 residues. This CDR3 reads CSAVQGYEQYV. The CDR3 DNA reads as TGCAGTGCCGTACAGGGCTACGAGCAGTACGTC.

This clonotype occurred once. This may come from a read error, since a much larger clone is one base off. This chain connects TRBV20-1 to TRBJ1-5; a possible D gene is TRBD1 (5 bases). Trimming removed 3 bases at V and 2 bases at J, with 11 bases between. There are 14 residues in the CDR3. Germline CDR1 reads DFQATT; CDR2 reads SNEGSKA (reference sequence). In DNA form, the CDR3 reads TGCAGTGCTAGCGAGGTAGGGGGCAATCAGCCCCAGCATTTT. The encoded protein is CSASEVGGNQPQHF.

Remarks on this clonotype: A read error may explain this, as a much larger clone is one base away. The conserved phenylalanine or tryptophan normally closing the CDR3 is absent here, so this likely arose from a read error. CDR3 nucleotides: TGTGCCAGCAGCGCAGGACGCAACAATGAGCAGTTCTTA. The encoded protein is CASSAGRNNEQFL. This rearrangement joins TRBV27 to TRBJ2-1; D ambiguous. The length of the CDR3 is 13 residues. Germline values: CDR1 MNHEY, CDR2 SMNVEV (reference sequence). V was cut by 6 bases and J by 5 bases, with 11 bases left in between.

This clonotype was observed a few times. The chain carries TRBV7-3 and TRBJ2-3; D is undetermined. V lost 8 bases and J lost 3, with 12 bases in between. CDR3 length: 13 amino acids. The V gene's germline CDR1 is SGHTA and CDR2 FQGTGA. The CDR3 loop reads CASRTTSTDTQYF. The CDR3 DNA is TGTGCCAGCCGGACCACCTCAACAGATACGCAGTATTTT. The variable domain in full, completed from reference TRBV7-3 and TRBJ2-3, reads GAGVSQTPSNKVTEKGKYVELRCDPISGHTALYWYRQSLGQGPEFLIYFQGTGAADDSGLPNDRFFAVRPEGSVSTLKIQRTERGDSAVYLCASRTTSTDTQYFGPGTRLTVL.

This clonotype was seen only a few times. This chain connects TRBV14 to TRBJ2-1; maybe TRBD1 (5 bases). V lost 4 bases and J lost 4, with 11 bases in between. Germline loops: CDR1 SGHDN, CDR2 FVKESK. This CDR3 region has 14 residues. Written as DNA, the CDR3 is TGTGCCAGCAGCCGCAAAAGGGGATACAATGAGCAGTTCTTC. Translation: CASSRKRGYNEQFF.

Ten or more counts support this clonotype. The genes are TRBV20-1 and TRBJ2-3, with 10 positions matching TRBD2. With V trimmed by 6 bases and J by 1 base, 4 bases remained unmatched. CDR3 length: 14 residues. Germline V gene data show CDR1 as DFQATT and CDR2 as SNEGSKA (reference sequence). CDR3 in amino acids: CSARTSGRTDTQYF. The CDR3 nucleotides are TGCAGTGCCAGGACTAGCGGTCGCACAGATACGCAGTATTTT.

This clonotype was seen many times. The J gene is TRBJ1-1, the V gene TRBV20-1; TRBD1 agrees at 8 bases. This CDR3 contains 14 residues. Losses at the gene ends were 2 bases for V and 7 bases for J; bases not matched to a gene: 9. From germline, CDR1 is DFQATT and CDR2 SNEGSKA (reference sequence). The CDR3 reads CSARPTGGPSEAFF. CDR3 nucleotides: TGCAGTGCTAGACCTACAGGGGGTCCTAGTGAAGCTTTCTTT.